The present T cell receptor beta chain was sequenced within a study of T cell changes during pregnancy in multiple sclerosis. Libraries were prepared by immunoSEQ multiplex PCR; TCRdb keeps only in-frame clonotypes and omits some of them. The repertoire holds around 52,000 clones, over 80% seen once, with approximately 0.15% in the top ten. The clonotype was recovered from a female donor in good health, enrolled as a control in a pregnancy study. Sample: CD4+ T cells from peripheral blood mononuclear cells, taken after pregnancy.

CDR3 region: CASSQGGSYNEQFF. DNA for the CDR3: TGCGCCAGCAGCCAGGGGGGCTCCTACAATGAGCAGTTCTTC. The gene calls are TRBV4-1 and TRBJ2-1, with D possibly TRBD2 on 6 matching bases. The CDR3 runs 14 residues. The V end lost 3 bases, the J end lost 0 bases, and 6 bases lay between the germline ends. Germline loops: CDR1 MGHRA, CDR2 YSYEKL.